A single sample gave rise to the 11 T cell receptor beta chains below, sequenced in a study of glioma-infiltrating T cells. Amplification of TCR alpha and beta CDR3 regions from RNA used iRepertoire nested multiplex PCR. TCRdb re-called the multiplex PCR reads through MiXCR, storing one row per CDR3 protein. This table holds 300,000 to 400,000 distinct CDR3 sequences, about 40% found once. Sequencing input: glioma tissue, nonneoplastic brain tissue, or PBMCs (not recorded which). The source is a human donor with low-grade glioma or glioblastoma, undergoing nonglioma brain surgery, or in good health (not recorded which).

The chain couples TRBV10-3 to TRBJ2-5, with 12 positions matching TRBD1. From germline, CDR1 is ENHRY and CDR2 SYGVKD. With V trimmed by 8 bases and J by 3 bases, 4 bases remained unmatched. The CDR3 is made up of 14 amino acids. The CDR3 bases are TGTGCCATCGGGGGGACAGGGGGCGAAGAGACCCAGTACTTC. Translating it yields CAIGGTGGEETQYF.

Regarding this clonotype: A single base separates this from a much larger clone, so it may be a read error. The V gene is TRBV15, the J gene TRBJ2-1; D gene ambiguous. Germline lookup yields CDR1 LNHNV and CDR2 YYDKDF (reference sequence). There are 13 residues in the CDR3. The CDR3 protein is CATSPQISNKQFF. The CDR3, as DNA: TGTGCCACCAGCCCCCAGATCTCCAATAAGCAGTTCTTC.

This chain joins TRBV20-1 and TRBJ1-1; no clear D gene. Germline lookup yields CDR1 DFQATT and CDR2 SNEGSKA (reference sequence). V shed 6 bases and J shed 1 base, with 15 bases lying between them. This CDR3 has 14 amino acids. The CDR3 coding sequence is TGCAGTGCCCCCCCGGTGACCGGGAACACTGAAGCTTTCTTT. As protein: CSAPPVTGNTEAFF.

This clonotype was picked up one time. A much larger clone lies one base from this, so it may be a read error. The chain employs TRBV6-2 or TRBV6-3 and TRBJ1-3; D not resolved. Germline loops: CDR1 MNHEY, CDR2 SVGEGT. There are 14 residues in the CDR3. The V end was cut by 6 bases, the J end by 4 bases, with 13 bases between. This CDR3 is CASRGLQSGNTIYF. CDR3 bases: TGTGCCAGCAGGGGATTGCAGTCCGGAAACACCATATATTTT.

This clonotype was observed a handful of times. This rearrangement joins TRBV7-9 to TRBJ2-7, with D perhaps matching TRBD1 (6 bases). Trimming stripped 6 bases from V and 7 bases from J, with 16 bases between. CDR3 length: 13 residues. Germline lookup yields CDR1 SEHNR and CDR2 FQNEAQ (reference sequence). The DNA for the CDR3 is TGTGCCAGCAGTCAGGACAGTTCGCAGGAGCAGTACTTC. Translating it yields CASSQDSSQEQYF.

With respect to this clonotype: A much larger clone differs from this one at a single base, so this may be a read error. This chain uses TRBV20-1 with TRBJ2-1; D is unclear. Trimming removed 2 bases from V and 5 bases from J, with 16 bases in between. The V gene's germline CDR1 is DFQATT and CDR2 SNEGSKA (reference sequence). CDR3 length equals 15 residues. The CDR3 bases are TGCAGTGCTAGACTAGGTTTTAGTCTCGACAATGAGCAGTTCTTC. Translation: CSARLGFSLDNEQFF.

The V and J genes are TRBV2 and TRBJ2-3, with 11 bases aligning to TRBD2. The CDR3 totals 16 residues. From germline, CDR1 is SNHLY and CDR2 FYNNEI. Losses at the gene ends were 2 bases for V and 8 bases for J; bases not matched to a gene: 9. This CDR3 is CASSEQGLAVGGTQYF. The CDR3 nucleotides read TGTGCCAGCAGTGAACAGGGACTAGCGGTTGGGGGTACGCAGTATTTT.

This clonotype was seen at least ten times. The J gene is TRBJ2-5, the V gene TRBV7-2, with 11 nucleotides matching TRBD2. The CDR3 is 14 amino acids. V was clipped by 5 bases and J by 3 bases; unmatched bases: 2. Germline V lookup: CDR1 SGHTA, CDR2 FQGNSA. As DNA, the CDR3 is TGTGCCAGCAGCCCGGGACTAGCGGAAGAGACCCAGTACTTC. It translates to CASSPGLAEETQYF.

V gene TRBV20-1 combines with J gene TRBJ2-5, with D hard to call. The CDR3 covers 15 residues. Germline V gives CDR1 DFQATT, CDR2 SNEGSKA (reference sequence). This CDR3 reads CIAPDLGWGQETQYF. The DNA for the CDR3 is TGCATTGCCCCTGATCTGGGCTGGGGCCAAGAGACCCAGTACTTC.

CDR3 bases: TGTGCCACCAGTGTCCCAGGGGGCGTTGGCTACACCTTC. Encoded protein: CATSVPGGVGYTF. The rearrangement uses TRBV24-1 and TRBJ1-2, with 8 bases aligning to TRBD1. The CDR3 has 13 amino acids. V shed 5 bases, J shed 7 bases, and the junction held 5 bases outside the gene matches. Germline loops: CDR1 KGHDR, CDR2 SFDVKD.

To note about this clonotype: Possible read error: a much larger clone is one base away. The CDR3, as DNA: TGTGCCAGCGAGGGGGGGATAAACACTGAAGCTTTCTTT. Residues: CASEGGINTEAFF. The rearrangement uses TRBV6-1 and TRBJ1-1, with D possibly being TRBD1 (6 bases). Trimming stripped 8 bases from V and 2 bases from J, with 12 bases between. The V gene's germline CDR1 is MNHNS and CDR2 SASEGT. This CDR3 has 13 residues.